A single sample is the source of the 3 T cell receptor beta chains below, sequenced in a study of cytomegalovirus exposure and HLA in healthy donors. This PCR relied on a set of 60 Vbeta primers and 13 Jbeta primers. Assay used: immunoSEQ multiplex PCR; TCRdb lists only in-frame clones, some missing. The sample holds 100,000 to 150,000 clones, approximately 69% seen once. The sequenced sample was PBMCs. Receptors were obtained from a woman in her fifties or sixties in good health and CMV-seropositive.

The CDR3 here is CASSQTSGNYYEQYF. CDR3 bases: TGTGCCAGCAGCCAGACGAGCGGAAATTACTACGAGCAGTACTTC. The J gene is TRBJ2-7, the V gene TRBV4-2, with a tentative D call TRBD2 (5 bases). With 3 bases removed from V and 3 bases from J, the gap between germline ends came to 15 bases. From germline, CDR1 is LGHNA and CDR2 YNFKEQ. The CDR3 length is 15 residues.

The chain combines TRBV2 with TRBJ2-7, with a possible D match to TRBD1 (6 bases). The germline V gene encodes CDR1 SNHLY and CDR2 FYNNEI. Trimming removed 11 bases at V and 6 bases at J, with 20 bases between. The CDR3 has 13 amino acids. This CDR3 reads CADGRQAMGEQYF. CDR3 DNA sequence: TGTGCCGACGGTCGACAGGCGATGGGCGAGCAGTACTTC. Variable domain in full (rest from reference TRBV2 and TRBJ2-7): EPEVTQTPSHQVTQMGQEVILRCVPISNHLYFYWYRQILGQKVEFLVSFYNNEISEKSEIFDDQFSVERPDGSNFTLKIRSTKLEDSAMYFCADGRQAMGEQYFGPGTRLTVT.

The chain joins TRBV28 to TRBJ2-5; 9 bases are shared with TRBD1. The CDR3 has 15 residues. V gave up 6 bases and J gave up 5 bases; unmatched junction bases: 10. Germline CDR1 MDHEN, CDR2 SYDVKM. The DNA for the CDR3 is TGTGCCAGCAGGGGGGACAGGGTCATCGGCGAGACCCAGTACTTC. The encoded protein is CASRGDRVIGETQYF.